This passage covers 11 T cell receptor beta chains from one sample sequenced in a study of blood T cell repertoires in COVID-19. Libraries were prepared by immunoSEQ multiplex PCR; TCRdb keeps only in-frame clonotypes and omits some of them. Among around 170,000 clones listed, roughly 84% were seen once. Sequencing was carried out using peripheral blood. Receptors were obtained from a woman aged 60-70 years with acute or convalescent COVID-19.

The chain uses TRBV4-3 and TRBJ1-2; TRBD1 might be the D (6 bases). This CDR3 comprises 16 residues. Germline V gene sequence: CDR1 LGHNA, CDR2 YSLEER. V gave up 0 bases and J gave up 5 bases, with 16 bases separating them. The CDR3 nucleotides are TGCGCCAGCAGCCAAGAACGAGGGGGGGCTGCTTATGGCTACACCTTC. It is translated as CASSQERGGAAYGYTF.

V and J are TRBV19 and TRBJ1-5; D might be TRBD1 (5 bases). The CDR3 covers 17 residues. From germline, CDR1 is LNHDA and CDR2 SQIVND (reference sequence). The germline V and J ends were trimmed by 1 base and 3 bases, with 16 bases remaining between them. The DNA of the CDR3 is TGTGCCAGTAGTATAGTAATCCAGGGTCGAATCAATCAGCCCCAGCATTTT. This sequence encodes CASSIVIQGRINQPQHF.

This clone was detected only a few times. This sequence joins TRBV4-3 and TRBJ1-4, with 9 bases aligning to TRBD1. The CDR3 is made up of 16 amino acids. The germline gives CDR1 LGHNA, CDR2 YSLEER. The trim removed 3 bases at V and 10 bases at J, leaving 12 bases unmatched. CDR3 protein: CASSHGEGQGRGKLFF. The CDR3 bases are TGCGCCAGCAGCCATGGGGAAGGACAGGGGAGGGGAAAACTGTTTTTT.

This chain uses TRBV20-1 with TRBJ1-4, with TRBD1 matching 7 bases. Per the germline V gene, CDR1 is DFQATT and CDR2 is SNEGSKA (reference sequence). The CDR3 contains 15 residues. Trimming cost V 3 bases and J 0 bases; bases outside gene matches: 4. CDR3: CSASDQGATNEKLFF. The CDR3 region has the DNA TGCAGTGCTAGTGACCAGGGGGCAACTAATGAAAAACTGTTTTTT.

The chain combines TRBV3-1 (or the pseudogene TRBV3-2) with TRBJ1-5; a weak D match, TRBD1 (6 bases). Trimming cost V 6 bases and J 1 base, with 13 bases left between them. Germline loops: CDR1 LGHDT, CDR2 YNNKEL (reference sequence). The CDR3 is 15 residues long. The CDR3 coding sequence is TGTGCCAGCAGTCTCGGGGGGCCCAGCAATCAGCCCCAGCATTTT. It codes for CASSLGGPSNQPQHF.

CDR3 protein: CASSLAHSKNIQYF. Here the CDR3 DNA reads TGTGCCAGCAGCTTAGCGCACAGTAAAAACATTCAGTACTTC. The chain has TRBV7-2 and TRBJ2-4; D is uncertain. The CDR3 length is 14 residues. The V and J ends lost 0 bases and 4 bases respectively, with 7 bases between them. Germline CDR1 SGHTA, CDR2 FQGNSA.

The CDR3 sequence: CASSSLMAGVADTQYF. CDR3 DNA: TGCGCCAGCAGCTCCCTTATGGCGGGGGTTGCAGATACGCAGTATTTT. The chain carries TRBV5-1 and TRBJ2-3; 7 positions match TRBD2. V dropped 3 bases and J dropped 4; count of bases not matched to a gene: 11. The CDR3 covers 16 residues. The germline V gene has CDR1 SGHRS and CDR2 YFSETQ. The variable domain in full, with the rest retrieved from reference TRBV5-1 and TRBJ2-3, is KAGVTQTPRYLIKTRGQQVTLSCSPISGHRSVSWYQQTPGQGLQFLFEYFSETQRNKGNFPGRFSGRQFSNSRSEMNVSTLELGDSALYLCASSSLMAGVADTQYFGPGTRLTVL.

The V call is TRBV6-2 or TRBV6-3, the J call TRBJ1-5; a possible D gene is TRBD1 (6 bases). The V and J ends lost 0 bases and 3 bases respectively, with 15 bases between them. This CDR3 region has 17 residues. Germline values: CDR1 MNHEY, CDR2 SVGEGT. This CDR3 is CASSYSKDSYYNQPQHF. CDR3 DNA sequence: TGTGCCAGCAGTTACTCGAAGGACAGTTACTACAATCAGCCCCAGCATTTT.

The chain has TRBV18 and TRBJ1-2, with D perhaps matching TRBD1 (5 bases). Germline V lookup: CDR1 KGHSH, CDR2 LQKENI. The germline V and J ends were trimmed by 2 bases and 3 bases, with 7 bases remaining between them. The CDR3 is made up of 13 amino acids. In DNA, the CDR3 is TGTGCCAGCTCACCATCCAGGGACTATGGCTACACCTTC. This translates into CASSPSRDYGYTF.

This clone has a single count. The chain carries TRBV20-1 and TRBJ1-2, with 7 bases that match TRBD1. J was trimmed by 6 bases and V by 8 bases; bases with no gene match: 6. Germline V lookup: CDR1 DFQATT, CDR2 SNEGSKA (reference sequence). CDR3 size: 11 residues. This CDR3 reads CSSLTGNGYTF. CDR3 sequence (DNA): TGCAGTAGCCTGACAGGGAATGGCTACACCTTC.

This rearrangement joins TRBV18 to TRBJ2-1; 7 bases are a match to TRBD1. Germline CDR1 reads KGHSH; CDR2 reads LQKENI. V lost 5 bases and J lost 4; bases outside the gene matches: 8. The CDR3 sequence is 15 residues long. The chain's CDR3 is CASSSTGNGYNEQFF. The CDR3 nucleotides read TGTGCCAGCTCATCGACAGGGAACGGGTACAATGAGCAGTTCTTC.